This TCR beta chain is drawn from a study of a mutant IDH1 vaccine in newly diagnosed glioma. For the study at large: Weeks 1, 3, 5, 7, 11, 15, 19 and 23 were when patients received their eight vaccinations. Prior therapy was radiotherapy, temozolomide, or both; most received both. Study results and limitations: Pseudoprogression looked unconnected to shifts in top peripheral T cell clonotypes.

The repertoire was sequenced with immunoSEQ multiplex PCR; TCRdb's copy has only in-frame clones and lacks some. The sample lists about 33,000 clones; approximately 88% were seen once. Regarding time point: week 23, last vaccination. Every vaccine dose comprised 300 ug of mutant IDH1 20-mer peptide plus topical imiquimod. The V segment lost 1 base and the J segment 10 bases; nucleotides outside the gene matches: 7. This CDR3 region has 16 residues. CDR1 and CDR2 from the germline V gene are LGHNA and YSLEER. As for this clone: Antigen specificity is unknown.

This receptor was taken from a man aged 35 to 55 with glioma. The sample here was PBMCs, taken from a glioma patient whose treatment included an IDH1 peptide vaccine. The V call is TRBV4-3, the J call TRBJ1-6; 10 nucleotides align to TRBD1. The CDR3 DNA reads TGCGCCAGCAGCCAAGCCCGGACAGGGGGGAACTCACCCCTCCACTTT. This sequence encodes CASSQARTGGNSPLHF.